Below are 23 T cell receptor beta chains sequenced from a single sample in a study of human T cells and chemical hapten exposure. One entry per CDR3 protein, called by TCRdb with MiXCR from the RACE reads. The sample consists of over 55,000 distinct CDR3 sequences, roughly a tenth of them appearing once. Time point given: pre-sensitization, week 0. The treatment: therapeutic diphenylcyclopropenone sensitization with weekly scalp DPC. The source was whole blood, collected in connection with sensitization to the hapten diphenylcyclopropenone (DPC). These receptors were obtained from a middle-aged man with alopecia areata. Some clones in this sample may be carry-over from other donors' samples.

Written as DNA, the CDR3 is TGTGCCAGCAGCCTCCAAGGCGCCTACGAGCAGTACTTC. Protein: CASSLQGAYEQYF. The rearrangement links TRBV6-2 or TRBV6-3 to TRBJ2-7; D is unclear. V was shortened by 6 bases and J by 2 bases, with 11 bases between the two germline ends. The CDR3 has 13 amino acids. The V gene's germline CDR1 is MNHEY and CDR2 SVGEGT.

This chain links TRBV5-1 with TRBJ2-5; D remains unclear. CDR1 is SGHRS, CDR2 YFSETQ, per germline. Between the trimmed V and J ends, which lost 1 base and 2 bases, there was a span of 15 bases. The CDR3 is 16 amino acids. The CDR3 reads CASSLRPTLGQETQYF. The CDR3 DNA reads TGCGCCAGCAGCTTGAGGCCGACTTTAGGGCAAGAGACCCAGTACTTC.

The rearrangement links TRBV3-1 to TRBJ1-5, with D perhaps TRBD1 (5 bases). V was shortened by 6 bases and J by 6 bases, with 15 bases between the two germline ends. Germline V gene sequence: CDR1 LGHDT, CDR2 YNNKEL (reference sequence). The CDR3 extends over 14 amino acids. The CDR3: CASSRGRAGQPQHF. CDR3 coding DNA: TGTGCCAGCAGTAGGGGCAGGGCAGGTCAGCCCCAGCATTTT.

The table lists this clonotype with many counts. This chain uses TRBV20-1 with TRBJ1-5, with 7 bases that match TRBD1. Germline CDR1 DFQATT, CDR2 SNEGSKA (reference sequence). The CDR3 loop spans 15 amino acids. The V segment lost 0 bases and the J segment 3 bases; nucleotides outside the gene matches: 5. The DNA of the CDR3 is TGCAGTGCTAGAGACCCGGGACAGCCCAATCAGCCCCAGCATTTT. Translated: CSARDPGQPNQPQHF.

The chain is built from TRBV18 and TRBJ1-1; 9 bases match TRBD1. After removal of 3 bases from V and 5 bases from J, the junction contained 7 bases not matched to a gene. CDR3 size: 15 residues. Germline V gives CDR1 KGHSH, CDR2 LQKENI. CDR3 bases: TGTGCCAGCTCACCCGGGACAGGGACCGTAACTGAAGCTTTCTTT. Translating gives CASSPGTGTVTEAFF.

This clonotype was counted between two and nine times. As DNA, the CDR3 is TGCGCCAGCGCCTCGACAGTGAACACTGAAGCTTTCTTT. As protein: CASASTVNTEAFF. The J gene is TRBJ1-1, the V gene TRBV10-1, with D tentatively TRBD1 (5 bases). V dropped 8 bases and J dropped 0 bases, with 10 bases sitting between them. This CDR3 contains 13 residues. CDR1 and CDR2 (germline): WNHNN, SYGVQD (reference sequence).

This clonotype has more than one count but fewer than ten. CDR3 region: CASSGTEPRVRGTGELFF. The CDR3 bases are TGTGCCAGCAGCGGAACGGAGCCCAGGGTTCGAGGTACCGGGGAGCTGTTTTTT. The chain links TRBV7-8 to TRBJ2-2, with a tentative D call TRBD1 (5 bases). There are 18 residues in the CDR3. Germline CDR1 is SGHVS and CDR2 is FQNEAQ. V gave up 5 bases and J gave up 5 bases, with 24 bases separating them.

This clonotype came up many times. The CDR3 sequence: CASSSWTSGSTDTQYF. The CDR3 coding sequence is TGTGCCAGCAGTTCTTGGACTAGCGGGAGCACAGATACGCAGTATTTT. The V and J genes are TRBV12-3 or TRBV12-4 and TRBJ2-3; 11 bases fit TRBD2. This CDR3 region has 16 residues. The trim removed 4 bases at V and 0 bases at J, leaving 3 bases unmatched.

This clonotype was seen only a few times. This chain links TRBV20-1 with TRBJ1-5, with TRBD1 matching over 7 bases. CDR3 length: 16 residues. The ends lost 0 bases at V and 1 base at J; junction bases unmatched: 6. CDR1 DFQATT and CDR2 SNEGSKA come from the germline V gene (reference sequence). The CDR3 region has the DNA TGCAGTGCTAGAGATGGCGGGACAGCCAGCAATCAGCCCCAGCATTTT. Its translation is CSARDGGTASNQPQHF.

The V gene is TRBV14, the J gene TRBJ2-1, with a weak D call TRBD2 (6 bases). Germline lookup yields CDR1 SGHDN and CDR2 FVKESK. The CDR3 covers 14 residues. Trimming removed 1 base from V and 5 bases from J, with 9 bases in between. CDR3 DNA: TGTGCCAGCAGCCAAGGTGCGGGACACAATGAGCAGTTCTTC. This encodes CASSQGAGHNEQFF.

The chain combines TRBV28 with TRBJ1-6; 9 positions agree with TRBD1. The CDR3 runs 17 residues. V lost 6 bases, J lost 4 bases, and 10 bases stayed unmatched. Per the germline V gene, CDR1 is MDHEN and CDR2 is SYDVKM. The CDR3 is CASSEFAGTGYNSPLHF. The CDR3 nucleotides read TGTGCCAGCAGCGAATTTGCGGGGACAGGGTATAATTCACCCCTCCACTTT.

This chain connects TRBV28 to TRBJ2-3, with D tentatively TRBD2 (6 bases). Trimming cost V 10 bases and J 2 bases, with 19 bases left between them. The CDR3 covers 15 residues. From germline, CDR1 is MDHEN and CDR2 SYDVKM. The DNA of the CDR3 is TGTGCCACCATGGCTTACGGGAGAGTCACAGATACGCAGTATTTT. Its protein product is CATMAYGRVTDTQYF.

This clonotype appeared a few times. The chain carries TRBV7-2 and TRBJ2-3; D is uncertain. Trimming took 4 bases from V and 0 from J, leaving 14 bases between them. Germline CDR1 reads SGHTA; CDR2 reads FQGNSA. CDR3 length equals 16 residues. CDR3: CASSSDWQTSTDTQYF. The CDR3 DNA follows: TGTGCCAGCAGCTCCGACTGGCAAACTAGCACAGATACGCAGTATTTT.

V gene TRBV30 combines with J gene TRBJ1-4; D call uncertain. Germline CDR1 is GTSNPN and CDR2 is SVGIG (reference sequence). The CDR3 runs 15 residues. Trimming stripped 3 bases from V and 5 bases from J, with 16 bases between. DNA of the CDR3: TGTGCCTGGAGCTCGGAGGACTGGCGAAATGAAAAACTGTTTTTT. Residues: CAWSSEDWRNEKLFF.

The table lists this clonotype with many counts. V usage is TRBV10-3 and J usage is TRBJ1-2; D uncertain. CDR1 ENHRY and CDR2 SYGVKD come from the germline V gene. The CDR3 length is 13 residues. Trimming removed 2 bases at V and 9 bases at J, with 13 bases between. The CDR3 bases are TGTGCCATCAGTGAGCCCGAGACACAGCGCTACACCTTC. Translating it yields CAISEPETQRYTF.

In its sample, this clonotype was seen many times. This chain uses TRBV7-6 with TRBJ2-1, with TRBD1 matching over 8 bases. The V gene's germline CDR1 is SGHVS and CDR2 FNYEAQ. The length of the CDR3 is 14 residues. The junction had 7 bases not matched to a gene; V was cut back by 5 bases and J by 7 bases. DNA for the CDR3: TGTGCCAGCAGCGGCGTCAGGGGGCGGAATGAGCAGTTCTTC. Translating gives CASSGVRGRNEQFF.

This clonotype was detected many times. The V call is TRBV25-1, the J call TRBJ2-2, with D perhaps given as TRBD1 or TRBD2 (6 bases each). The germline V gene has CDR1 MGHDK and CDR2 SYGVNS. V was clipped by 7 bases and J by 5 bases, with 17 bases between them. The CDR3 spans 15 residues. The CDR3 loop is CASTPLGAGTGELFF. CDR3 coding DNA: TGTGCCAGCACCCCCTTGGGGGCGGGGACCGGGGAGCTGTTTTTT.

This clonotype has just a few counts. The chain links TRBV28 to TRBJ2-4; 7 bases map to TRBD2. Trimming at V came to 6 bases and at J to 0 bases, leaving 8 bases not matched to a gene. The CDR3 runs to 16 residues. From germline, CDR1 is MDHEN and CDR2 SYDVKM. In nucleotides, the CDR3 is TGTGCCAGCAGCCAGGGTTGGGGGGGAGCCAAAAACATTCAGTACTTC. Translated: CASSQGWGGAKNIQYF.

This chain links TRBV4-1 with TRBJ1-1, with D possibly TRBD1 on 5 matching bases. With 0 bases removed from V and 2 bases from J, the gap between germline ends came to 10 bases. Looked up from germline, CDR1 is MGHRA and CDR2 is YSYEKL. The CDR3 covers 15 residues. Here the CDR3 reads CASSQEAGPNTEAFF. DNA of the CDR3: TGCGCCAGCAGCCAAGAAGCAGGGCCTAACACTGAAGCTTTCTTT.

In this sample, this clonotype turned up many times. The chain links TRBV7-9 to TRBJ1-2; D gene ambiguous. Trimming shortened V by 5 bases and J by 1 base, and 11 bases separated the two germline ends. Germline CDR1 SEHNR, CDR2 FQNEAQ (reference sequence). CDR3 length: 14 amino acids. Written as DNA, the CDR3 is TGTGCCAGCAGCCTCGAAACAGTTAACTATGGCTACACCTTC. Protein sequence: CASSLETVNYGYTF.

The chain is built from TRBV6-6 and TRBJ2-6, with 7 bases aligning to TRBD1. The CDR3 length is 18 residues. The V gene's germline CDR1 is MNHNY and CDR2 SVGAGI (reference sequence). Trimming removed 2 bases from V and 8 bases from J; junction bases left unmatched: 15. CDR3 region: CASSYPPGQTRRTNVLTF. CDR3 nucleotides: TGTGCCAGCAGTTACCCTCCGGGACAGACACGTCGGACCAACGTCCTGACTTTC.

The chain is built from TRBV4-3 and TRBJ2-1; possible D gene TRBD2, 5 bases. V was trimmed by 1 base and J by 3 bases, leaving 10 bases between them. Germline V gene lookup returns CDR1 LGHNA and CDR2 YSLEER. The CDR3 runs to 15 residues. CDR3 amino acids: CASSQGGGNYNEQFF. The CDR3 DNA sequence: TGCGCCAGCAGCCAAGGAGGAGGAAACTACAATGAGCAGTTCTTC.

This clonotype was seen repeatedly, ten times or more. The chain combines TRBV12-3 or TRBV12-4 with TRBJ2-2; D gene ambiguous. There are 15 residues in the CDR3. V was clipped by 3 bases and J by 0 bases, with 8 bases between them. CDR3 nucleotide sequence: TGTGCCAGCAGTTTGTGGGGATCGAACACCGGGGAGCTGTTTTTT. Residues: CASSLWGSNTGELFF.